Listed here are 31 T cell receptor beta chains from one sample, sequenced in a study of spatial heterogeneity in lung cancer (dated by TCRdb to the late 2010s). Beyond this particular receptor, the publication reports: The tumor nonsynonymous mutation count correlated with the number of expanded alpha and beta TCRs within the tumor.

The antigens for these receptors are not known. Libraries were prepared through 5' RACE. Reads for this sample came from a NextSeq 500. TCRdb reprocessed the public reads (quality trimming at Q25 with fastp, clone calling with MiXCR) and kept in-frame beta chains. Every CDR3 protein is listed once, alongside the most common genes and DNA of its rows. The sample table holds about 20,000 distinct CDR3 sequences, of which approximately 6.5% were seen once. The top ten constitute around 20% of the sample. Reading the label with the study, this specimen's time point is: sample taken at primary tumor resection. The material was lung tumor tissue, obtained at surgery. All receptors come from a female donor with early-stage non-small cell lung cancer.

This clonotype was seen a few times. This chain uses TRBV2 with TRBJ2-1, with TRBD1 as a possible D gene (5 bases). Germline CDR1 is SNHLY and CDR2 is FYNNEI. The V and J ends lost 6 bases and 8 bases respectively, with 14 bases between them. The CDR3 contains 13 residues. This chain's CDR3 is CASSIQGTHEQFF. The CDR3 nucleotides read TGTGCCAGCAGCATCCAGGGTACCCATGAGCAGTTCTTC. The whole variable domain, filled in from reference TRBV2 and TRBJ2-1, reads EPEVTQTPSHQVTQMGQEVILRCVPISNHLYFYWYRQILGQKVEFLVSFYNNEISEKSEIFDDQFSVERPDGSNFTLKIRSTKLEDSAMYFCASSIQGTHEQFFGPGTRLTVL.

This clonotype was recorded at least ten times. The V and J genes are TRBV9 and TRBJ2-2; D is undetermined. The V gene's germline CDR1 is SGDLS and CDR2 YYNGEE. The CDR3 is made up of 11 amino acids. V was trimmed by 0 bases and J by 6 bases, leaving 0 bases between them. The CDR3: CASSVAGELFF. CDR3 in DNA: TGTGCCAGCAGCGTAGCCGGGGAGCTGTTTTTT.

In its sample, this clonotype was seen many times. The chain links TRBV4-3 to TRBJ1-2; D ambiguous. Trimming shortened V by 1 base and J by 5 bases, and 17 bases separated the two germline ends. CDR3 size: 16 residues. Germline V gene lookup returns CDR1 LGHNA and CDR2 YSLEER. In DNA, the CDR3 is TGCGCCAGCAGCCAAGTTCGCCAGGCGGAGGTTTATGGCTACACCTTC. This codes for CASSQVRQAEVYGYTF.

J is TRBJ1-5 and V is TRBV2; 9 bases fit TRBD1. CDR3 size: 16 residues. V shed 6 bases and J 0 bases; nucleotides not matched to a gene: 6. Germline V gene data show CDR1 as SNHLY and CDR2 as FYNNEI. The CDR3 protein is CASSRQGGNSNQPQHF. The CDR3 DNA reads TGTGCCAGCAGCCGACAGGGGGGTAATAGCAATCAGCCCCAGCATTTT.

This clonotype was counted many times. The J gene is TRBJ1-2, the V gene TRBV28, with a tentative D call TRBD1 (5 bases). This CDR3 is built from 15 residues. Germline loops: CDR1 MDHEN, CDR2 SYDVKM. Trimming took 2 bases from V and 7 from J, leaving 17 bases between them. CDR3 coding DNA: TGTGCCAGCAGTTTAATTGATGTGGGGCGGCGTGGCTACACCTTC. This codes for CASSLIDVGRRGYTF.

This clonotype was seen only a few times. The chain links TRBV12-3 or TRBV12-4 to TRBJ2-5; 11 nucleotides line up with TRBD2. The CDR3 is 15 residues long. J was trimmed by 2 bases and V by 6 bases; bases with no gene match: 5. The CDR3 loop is CASRGTSGVQETQYF. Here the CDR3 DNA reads TGTGCCAGCAGGGGGACTAGCGGTGTACAAGAGACCCAGTACTTC.

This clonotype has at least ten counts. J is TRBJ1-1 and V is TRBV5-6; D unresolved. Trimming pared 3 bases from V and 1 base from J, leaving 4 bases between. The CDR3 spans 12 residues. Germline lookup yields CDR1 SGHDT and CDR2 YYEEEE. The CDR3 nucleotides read TGTGCCAGCAGCTCCGAGAACACTGAAGCTTTCTTT. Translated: CASSSENTEAFF.

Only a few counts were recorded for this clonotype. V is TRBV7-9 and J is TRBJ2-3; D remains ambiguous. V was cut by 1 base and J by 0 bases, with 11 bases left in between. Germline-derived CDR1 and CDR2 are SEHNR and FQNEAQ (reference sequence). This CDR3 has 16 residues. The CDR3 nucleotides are TGTGCCAGCAGCTTAGTGCACCCTCCCAGCACAGATACGCAGTATTTT. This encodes CASSLVHPPSTDTQYF. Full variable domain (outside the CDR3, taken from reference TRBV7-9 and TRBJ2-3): DTGVSQNPRHKITKRGQNVTFRCDPISEHNRLYWYRQTLGQGPEFLTYFQNEAQLEKSRLLSDRFSAERPKGSFSTLEIQRTEQGDSAMYLCASSLVHPPSTDTQYFGPGTRLTVL.

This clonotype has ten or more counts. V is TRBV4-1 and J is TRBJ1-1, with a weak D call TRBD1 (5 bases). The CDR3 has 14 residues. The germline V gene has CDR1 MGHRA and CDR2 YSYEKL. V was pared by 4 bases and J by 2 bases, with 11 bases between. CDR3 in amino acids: CASSRQQANTEAFF. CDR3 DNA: TGCGCCAGCAGCCGCCAACAGGCCAACACTGAAGCTTTCTTT.

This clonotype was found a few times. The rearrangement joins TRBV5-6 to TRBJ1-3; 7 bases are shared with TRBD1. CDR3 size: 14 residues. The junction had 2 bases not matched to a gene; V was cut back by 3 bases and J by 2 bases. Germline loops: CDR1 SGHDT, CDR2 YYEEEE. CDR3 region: CASSSTGAGNTIYF. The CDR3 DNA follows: TGTGCCAGCAGCTCAACAGGGGCTGGAAACACCATATATTTT.

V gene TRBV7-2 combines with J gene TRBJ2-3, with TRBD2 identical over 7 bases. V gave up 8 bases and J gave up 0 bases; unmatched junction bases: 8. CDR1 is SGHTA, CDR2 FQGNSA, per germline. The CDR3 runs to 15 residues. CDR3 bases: TGTGCCAGCTCCCAGACTAGCTCTAGCACAGATACGCAGTATTTT. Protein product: CASSQTSSSTDTQYF.

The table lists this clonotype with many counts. The CDR3 DNA sequence: TGTGCCAGCAGCCCCGACATCCTTAGCGGGGGGAGGAGCGAGCAGTACTTC. Amino acid sequence: CASSPDILSGGRSEQYF. The rearrangement links TRBV9 to TRBJ2-7; 10 nucleotides line up with TRBD2. Germline lookup yields CDR1 SGDLS and CDR2 YYNGEE. The CDR3 is made up of 17 amino acids. The J segment lost 6 bases and the V segment lost 4 bases, leaving 16 bases of the junction unmatched.

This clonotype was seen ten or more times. CDR3 protein: CASSFGQNTEAFF. The CDR3 DNA sequence: TGTGCCAGCAGTTTCGGACAGAACACTGAAGCTTTCTTT. The rearrangement links TRBV27 to TRBJ1-1, with D possibly TRBD1 on 5 matching bases. Germline V gene data show CDR1 as MNHEY and CDR2 as SMNVEV (reference sequence). V was trimmed by 3 bases and J by 1 base, leaving 6 bases between them. The CDR3 loop spans 13 amino acids.

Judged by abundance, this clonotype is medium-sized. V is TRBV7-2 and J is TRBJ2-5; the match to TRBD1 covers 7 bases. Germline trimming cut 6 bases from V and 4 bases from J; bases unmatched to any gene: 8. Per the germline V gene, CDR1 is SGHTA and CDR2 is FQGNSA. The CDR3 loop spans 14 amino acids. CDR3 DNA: TGTGCCAGCAGTATGAACAGGGGCAGAGAGACCCAGTACTTC. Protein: CASSMNRGRETQYF.

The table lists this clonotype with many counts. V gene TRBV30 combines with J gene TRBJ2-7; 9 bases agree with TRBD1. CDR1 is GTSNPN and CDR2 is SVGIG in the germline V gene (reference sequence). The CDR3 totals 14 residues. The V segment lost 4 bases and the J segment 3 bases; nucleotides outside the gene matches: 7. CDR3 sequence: CAWTRNRGHYEQYF. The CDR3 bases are TGTGCCTGGACCCGTAACAGGGGGCACTACGAGCAGTACTTC.

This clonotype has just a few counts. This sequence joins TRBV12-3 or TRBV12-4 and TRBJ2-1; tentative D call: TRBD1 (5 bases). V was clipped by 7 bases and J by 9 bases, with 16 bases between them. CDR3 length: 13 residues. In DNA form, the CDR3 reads TGTGCCAGCATCCCCGCAGGGTTCGGTGAGCAGTTCTTC. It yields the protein CASIPAGFGEQFF.

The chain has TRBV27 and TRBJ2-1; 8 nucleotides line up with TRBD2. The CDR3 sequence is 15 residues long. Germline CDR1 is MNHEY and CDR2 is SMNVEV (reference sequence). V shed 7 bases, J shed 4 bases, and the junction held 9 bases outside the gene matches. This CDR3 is CASTVSGSGYNEQFF. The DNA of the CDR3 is TGTGCCAGCACCGTAAGCGGGAGCGGGTACAATGAGCAGTTCTTC.

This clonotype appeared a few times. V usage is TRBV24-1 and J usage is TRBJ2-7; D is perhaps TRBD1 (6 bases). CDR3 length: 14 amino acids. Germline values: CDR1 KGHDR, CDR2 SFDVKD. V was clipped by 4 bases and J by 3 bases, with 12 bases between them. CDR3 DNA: TGTGCCACCAGTGACCATGGACAGAACTACGAGCAGTACTTC. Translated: CATSDHGQNYEQYF.

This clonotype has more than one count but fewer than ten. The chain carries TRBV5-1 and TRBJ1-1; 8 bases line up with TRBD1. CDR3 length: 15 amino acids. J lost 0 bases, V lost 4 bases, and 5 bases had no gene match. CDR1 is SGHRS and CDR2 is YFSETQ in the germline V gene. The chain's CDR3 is CASSLGQGMNTEAFF. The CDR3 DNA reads TGCGCCAGCAGCCTCGGACAGGGAATGAACACTGAAGCTTTCTTT.

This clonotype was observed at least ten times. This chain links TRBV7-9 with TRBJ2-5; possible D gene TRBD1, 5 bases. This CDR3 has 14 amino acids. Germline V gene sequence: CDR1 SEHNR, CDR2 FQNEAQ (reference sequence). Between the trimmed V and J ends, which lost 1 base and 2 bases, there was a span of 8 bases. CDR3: CASSLEAGQETQYF. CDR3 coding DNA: TGTGCCAGCAGCTTAGAGGCAGGGCAAGAGACCCAGTACTTC.

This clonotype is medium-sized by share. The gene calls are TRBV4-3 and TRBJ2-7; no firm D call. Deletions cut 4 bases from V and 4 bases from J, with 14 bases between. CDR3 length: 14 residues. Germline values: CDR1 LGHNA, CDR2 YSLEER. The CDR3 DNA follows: TGCGCCAGCAGCCTCTACCTGACGGTATACGAGCAGTACTTC. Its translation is CASSLYLTVYEQYF.

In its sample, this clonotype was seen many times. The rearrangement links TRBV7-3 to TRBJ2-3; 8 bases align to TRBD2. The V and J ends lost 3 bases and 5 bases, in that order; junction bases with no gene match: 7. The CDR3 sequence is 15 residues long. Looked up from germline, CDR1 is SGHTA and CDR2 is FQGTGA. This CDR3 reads CASSFLGLAGDTQYF. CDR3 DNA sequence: TGTGCCAGCAGCTTCCTTGGACTAGCCGGAGATACGCAGTATTTT. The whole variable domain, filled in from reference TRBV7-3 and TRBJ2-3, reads GAGVSQTPSNKVTEKGKYVELRCDPISGHTALYWYRQSLGQGPEFLIYFQGTGAADDSGLPNDRFFAVRPEGSVSTLKIQRTERGDSAVYLCASSFLGLAGDTQYFGPGTRLTVL.

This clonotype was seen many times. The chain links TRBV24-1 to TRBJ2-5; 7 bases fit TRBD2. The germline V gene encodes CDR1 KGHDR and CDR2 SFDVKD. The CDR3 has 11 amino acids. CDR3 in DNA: TGTGCTAGGGAGGGCCAGGAGACCCAGTACTTC. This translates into CAREGQETQYF.

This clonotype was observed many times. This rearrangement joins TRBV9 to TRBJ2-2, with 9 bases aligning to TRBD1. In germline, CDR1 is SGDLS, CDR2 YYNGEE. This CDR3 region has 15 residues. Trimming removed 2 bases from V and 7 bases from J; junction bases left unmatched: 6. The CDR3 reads CASSVTGGMDGELFF. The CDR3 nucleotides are TGTGCCAGCAGCGTTACAGGGGGCATGGACGGGGAGCTGTTTTTT.

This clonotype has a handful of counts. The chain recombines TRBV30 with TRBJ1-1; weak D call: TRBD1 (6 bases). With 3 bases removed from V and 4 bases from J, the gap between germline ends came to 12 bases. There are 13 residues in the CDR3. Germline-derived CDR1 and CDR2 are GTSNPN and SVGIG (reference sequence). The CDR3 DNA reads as TGTGCCTGGAGACCACAGGGCCGCACTGAAGCTTTCTTT. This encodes CAWRPQGRTEAFF.

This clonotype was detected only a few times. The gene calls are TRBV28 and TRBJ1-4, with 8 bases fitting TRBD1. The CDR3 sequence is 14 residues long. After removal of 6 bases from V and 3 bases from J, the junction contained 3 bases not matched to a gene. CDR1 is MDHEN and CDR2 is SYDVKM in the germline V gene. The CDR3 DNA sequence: TGTGCCAGCAGGACAGGGGAAGCTAATGAAAAACTGTTTTTT. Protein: CASRTGEANEKLFF.

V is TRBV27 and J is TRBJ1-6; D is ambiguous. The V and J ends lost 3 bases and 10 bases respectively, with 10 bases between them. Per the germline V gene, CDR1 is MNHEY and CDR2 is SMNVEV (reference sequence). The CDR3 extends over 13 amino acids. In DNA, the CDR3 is TGTGCCAGCAGTTTTGGCCCGTCCTCACCCCTCCACTTT. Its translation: CASSFGPSSPLHF.

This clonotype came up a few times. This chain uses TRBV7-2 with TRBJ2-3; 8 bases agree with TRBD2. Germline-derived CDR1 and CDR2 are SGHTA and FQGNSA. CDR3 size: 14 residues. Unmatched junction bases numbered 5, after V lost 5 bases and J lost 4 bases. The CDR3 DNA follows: TGTGCCAGCAGCGCGGGGGGCCCCCCAGATACGCAGTATTTT. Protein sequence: CASSAGGPPDTQYF. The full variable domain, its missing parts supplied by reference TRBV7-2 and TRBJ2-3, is GAGVSQSPSNKVTEKGKDVELRCDPISGHTALYWYRQSLGQGLEFLIYFQGNSAPDKSGLPSDRFSAERTGGSVSTLTIQRTQQEDSAVYLCASSAGGPPDTQYFGPGTRLTVL.

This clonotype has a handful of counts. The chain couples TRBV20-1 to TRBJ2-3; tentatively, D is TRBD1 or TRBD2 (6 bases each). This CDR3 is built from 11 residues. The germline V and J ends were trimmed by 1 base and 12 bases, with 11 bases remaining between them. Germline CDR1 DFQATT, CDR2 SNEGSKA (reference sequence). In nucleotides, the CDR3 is TGCAGTGCTAGAGGGGGGGCAGGCCAGTATTTT. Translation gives CSARGGAGQYF.

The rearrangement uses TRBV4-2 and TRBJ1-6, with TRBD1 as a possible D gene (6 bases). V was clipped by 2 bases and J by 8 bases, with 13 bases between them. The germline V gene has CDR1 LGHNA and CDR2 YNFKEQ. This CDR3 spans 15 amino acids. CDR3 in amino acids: CASSQNMAGDSPLHF. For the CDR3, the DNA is TGTGCCAGCAGCCAAAATATGGCAGGGGATTCACCCCTCCACTTT.

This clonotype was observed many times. In DNA form, the CDR3 reads TGTGCCAGCAGGGCGACTAGCGGCGCCGGGGAGCTGTTTTTT. It encodes CASRATSGAGELFF. The rearrangement uses TRBV6-5 and TRBJ2-2, with TRBD2 matching over 9 bases. The CDR3 spans 14 residues. V lost 6 bases, J lost 6 bases, and 5 bases stayed unmatched. The germline gives CDR1 MNHEY, CDR2 SVGAGI.